These T cell receptor beta chains were read from a single sample in a study of blood T cell repertoires in COVID-19. The data were produced by immunoSEQ multiplex PCR, yet TCRdb's version contains in-frame clones alone and is incomplete. The sample lists 130,000 to 150,000 clones; around 84% were seen once. Sequenced material: peripheral blood. The receptors shown here come from a woman aged 45-59 years in a cohort sampled during active or convalescent COVID-19. CDR3s include the opening cysteine and the closing phenylalanine or tryptophan. The D gene is left open where the match is weak. Clone size is shown for a subset of rows, as once, few, many or a class of expanded clone.

V gene,clone size,J gene,D gene,CDR3 protein,CDR3 DNA
TRBV7-2,-,TRBJ2-5,-,CASSFAQLETQYF,TGTGCCAGCAGCTTCGCCCAGTTAGAGACCCAGTACTTC
TRBV11-3,-,TRBJ2-3,TRBD1,CASSLAGTGSHTQYF,TGTGCCAGCAGCTTAGCCGGGACAGGGTCTCATACGCAGTATTTT
TRBV3-1/TRBV3-2,-,TRBJ2-5,TRBD1,CATTLGQGETQYF,TGTGCCACCACGTTAGGACAGGGAGAGACCCAGTACTTC
TRBV5-1,-,TRBJ1-5,-,CASSPTGYGNQPQHF,TGCGCCAGCAGCCCTACAGGGTACGGCAATCAGCCCCAGCATTTT
TRBV6-5,-,TRBJ2-5,TRBD2,CASSYASGGRETQYF,TGTGCCAGCAGTTACGCTAGCGGGGGGCGGGAGACCCAGTACTTC
TRBV30,-,TRBJ1-3,-,CAWSVAGSRNTIYF,TGTGCCTGGAGTGTAGCAGGGTCAAGAAACACCATATATTTT
TRBV11-2,-,TRBJ2-2,-,CASSPAGTGELFF,TGTGCCAGCAGCCCCGCGGGCACCGGGGAGCTGTTTTTT
TRBV3-1/TRBV3-2,-,TRBJ2-7,TRBD2,CASSQAAGGPNSYEQYF,TGTGCCAGCAGCCAAGCAGCGGGGGGCCCCAATTCCTACGAGCAGTACTTC
TRBV3-1/TRBV3-2,-,TRBJ2-1,TRBD2,CASSQDPSGGNNEQFF,TGTGCCAGCAGCCAAGATCCAAGCGGGGGGAACAATGAGCAGTTCTTC
TRBV7-2,-,TRBJ1-1,TRBD1,CASSRSTGAGEAFF,TGTGCCAGCAGCCGTTCGACAGGGGCCGGTGAAGCTTTCTTT
TRBV24-1,-,TRBJ1-5,TRBD1,CATSDGTGGGQPQHF,TGTGCCACCAGTGACGGGACAGGGGGCGGACAGCCCCAGCATTTT
TRBV4-1,-,TRBJ1-2,TRBD1,CASSHPDTGVYGYTF,TGCGCCAGCAGCCATCCCGACACAGGGGTTTATGGCTACACCTTC
TRBV9,-,TRBJ2-5,TRBD2,CASSAAGGPQETQYF,TGTGCCAGCAGCGCCGCGGGGGGCCCCCAAGAGACCCAGTACTTC
TRBV6-5,-,TRBJ2-7,TRBD1,CASSYRGTGDEQYF,TGTGCCAGCAGTTACAGAGGGACAGGGGACGAGCAGTACTTC
TRBV9,-,TRBJ1-1,TRBD1,CASSTGQGTEAFF,TGTGCCAGCAGCACGGGACAGGGTACTGAAGCTTTCTTT
TRBV2,once,TRBJ1-4,-,CASSEGLGATNEKLFF,TGTGCCAGCAGTGAAGGACTCGGCGCAACTAATGAAAAACTGTTTTTT
TRBV7-3,-,TRBJ2-5,-,CASSRGLQGTQYF,TGTGCCAGCAGCCGGGGACTACAGGGGACCCAGTACTTC
TRBV5-6,-,TRBJ1-3,-,CASSLTGSFSGNTIYF,TGTGCCAGCAGCTTGACCGGGAGCTTCTCTGGAAACACCATATATTTT
TRBV7-6,-,TRBJ2-2,TRBD1,CASKGARGVTNTGELFF,TGTGCCAGCAAGGGGGCCAGAGGGGTAACGAACACCGGGGAGCTGTTTTTT
TRBV27,-,TRBJ2-3,-,CASSFATTDTQYF,TGTGCCAGCAGTTTCGCTACTACAGATACGCAGTATTTT
TRBV7-9,-,TRBJ2-1,TRBD2,CASSSTGSGGNLDNEQFF,TGTGCCAGCAGCTCGACCGGGAGCGGGGGGAATTTAGACAATGAGCAGTTCTTC
TRBV19,-,TRBJ1-6,-,CASSIRDSFNSPLHF,TGTGCCAGTAGTATACGTGACAGTTTTAACTCACCCCTCCACTTT
TRBV3-1/TRBV3-2,-,TRBJ2-3,TRBD1,CASSQGGGQGRDTQYF,TGTGCCAGCAGCCAAGGTGGTGGACAGGGGAGAGATACGCAGTATTTT
TRBV2,-,TRBJ1-4,TRBD1,CASSVQGRNEKLFF,TGTGCCAGCAGTGTACAGGGGCGTAATGAAAAACTGTTTTTT
TRBV5-1,-,TRBJ2-2,TRBD2,CASSLAASGAGELFF,TGCGCCAGCAGCTTGGCCGCTAGCGGGGCCGGGGAGCTGTTTTTT
TRBV11-2,-,TRBJ1-1,TRBD1,CASSLRETGHMNTEAFF,TGTGCCAGCAGCTTAAGGGAGACAGGGCACATGAACACTGAAGCTTTCTTT
TRBV11-3,-,TRBJ2-7,TRBD1,CASSLRGTGDYEQYF,TGTGCCAGCAGCTTACGCGGGACAGGGGACTACGAGCAGTACTTC
TRBV9,once,TRBJ1-2,-,CASSGQDQNYGYTF,TGTGCCAGCAGCGGACAGGACCAAAACTATGGCTACACCTTC
TRBV19,few,TRBJ1-5,-,CASSLRDTMGSNQPQHF,TGTGCCAGTAGCCTTAGGGACACCATGGGGAGCAATCAGCCCCAGCATTTT
TRBV29-1,-,TRBJ2-1,TRBD2,CSADLAGTYNEQFF,TGCAGCGCTGACCTAGCGGGTACGTACAATGAGCAGTTCTTC
TRBV4-3,-,TRBJ1-5,-,CASSRTTYSNQPQHF,TGCGCCAGCAGCCGTACCACATATAGCAATCAGCCCCAGCATTTT
TRBV3-1/TRBV3-2,-,TRBJ2-3,-,CASSHPGRGSTDTQYF,TGTGCCAGCAGCCATCCTGGGCGGGGAAGCACAGATACGCAGTATTTT
TRBV16,-,TRBJ1-5,-,CASSQGGTQHF,TGTGCCAGCAGCCAAGGAGGGACCCAGCATTTT
TRBV19,-,TRBJ2-1,TRBD2,CASSIEGLAGYNEQFF,TGTGCCAGTAGTATAGAGGGACTAGCGGGATACAATGAGCAGTTCTTC
TRBV19,few,TRBJ2-2,-,CASSAGITGELFF,TGTGCCAGTAGCGCAGGGATCACCGGGGAGCTGTTTTTT
TRBV5-1,few,TRBJ1-1,TRBD1,CASSPREGAHTEAFF,TGCGCCAGCAGCCCCCGGGAGGGGGCACACACTGAAGCTTTCTTT
TRBV25-1,once,TRBJ2-5,TRBD2,CASSVWRGGLQETQYF,TGTGCCAGCAGTGTCTGGCGGGGGGGACTTCAAGAGACCCAGTACTTC
TRBV5-4,-,TRBJ2-3,TRBD2,CASSSGGAADTQYF,TGTGCCAGCAGCTCCGGGGGGGCCGCAGATACGCAGTATTTT
TRBV2,once,TRBJ2-7,-,CASSEAAGYEQYF,TGTGCCAGCAGTGAAGCAGCAGGGTACGAGCAGTACTTC
TRBV27,-,TRBJ1-4,-,CASREDSPATNEKLFF,TGTGCCAGCAGAGAGGACAGTCCAGCAACTAATGAAAAACTGTTTTTT
TRBV19,once,TRBJ2-7,-,CASSMRQHYEQYF,TGTGCCAGTAGTATGAGACAGCACTACGAGCAGTACTTC
TRBV11-1,few,TRBJ1-1,-,CASSLGTFTNTEAFF,TGTGCCAGCAGCTTAGGAACTTTTACGAACACTGAAGCTTTCTTT
TRBV11-2,-,TRBJ2-1,-,CASSFMRNEQFF,TGTGCCAGCAGCTTCATGAGAAATGAGCAGTTCTTC
TRBV30,-,TRBJ2-1,-,CAWSTNNQRQFF,TGTGCCTGGAGTACAAACAATCAAAGGCAGTTCTTC
TRBV7-9,-,TRBJ2-3,-,CASSYGTLSTDTQYF,TGTGCCAGCAGCTACGGGACATTGAGCACAGATACGCAGTATTTT
TRBV4-1,-,TRBJ1-1,-,CASSQGHRGTEAFF,TGCGCCAGCAGCCAAGGGCATCGGGGCACTGAAGCTTTCTTT
TRBV2,few,TRBJ2-1,-,CASSETRGGGNEQFF,TGTGCCAGCAGTGAAACGAGGGGGGGCGGCAATGAGCAGTTCTTC